The source of this TCR beta chain is a study of spatial heterogeneity in lung cancer. This clonotype was seen repeatedly, ten times or more. Every TCR cDNA molecule carried a tag that served as a unique molecular identifier. TCRdb reprocessed the 5' RACE reads with MiXCR, giving one entry per CDR3 protein. The sample records about 90,000 distinct CDR3 sequences, around 9% being singletons. Looked up from germline, CDR1 is DFQATT and CDR2 is SNEGSKA (reference sequence). The CDR3 loop spans 10 amino acids. The V end lost 6 bases, the J end lost 5 bases, and 7 bases lay between the germline ends. Regarding time point: sample taken at primary tumor resection. Whole RNA, isolated from tumor, nontumor lung or frozen PBMC, was sequenced without prior sorting. The donors were some 70 patients with non-small cell lung cancer that was early-stage and untreated.

V gene TRBV20-1 combines with J gene TRBJ2-5; D is ambiguous. The material was PBMCs, obtained at surgery. The sequence came from a male donor with early-stage non-small cell lung cancer. CDR3 sequence: CSALNETQYF. The CDR3 nucleotides are TGCAGTGCCCTGAATGAGACCCAGTACTTC.